One T cell receptor (beta chain) is described in this entry. The data derive from a study of blood T cell repertoires in COVID-19. Study-level information: Samples of COVID-19 (acute and convalescent) were obtained from the United States, Italy and Spain. PBMCs, B-cell-depleted T cells, or T cells were the source of the cDNA or gDNA that made up the material.

In the original workflow: Amplification with reference gene primers provided the estimates of nucleated cell counts. The repertoire was sequenced with immunoSEQ multiplex PCR; TCRdb's copy has only in-frame clones and lacks some. The DNA gave D and trimming, while V, J and clone size come from that table. This table holds about 110,000 clones, roughly 82% found once. The ends were cut back, 2 bases at V and 8 bases at J, with 15 bases in the middle. This CDR3 region has 14 residues. Germline V gene data show CDR1 as MDHEN and CDR2 as SYDVKM. The sequence was collected from a woman aged 55-69 years with acute or convalescent COVID-19. Sample: peripheral blood. The rearrangement links TRBV28 to TRBJ1-2, with D uncertain. The CDR3 sequence is CASSLADFLRGYTF. The CDR3 region has the DNA TGTGCCAGCAGTTTAGCTGACTTCCTACGGGGCTACACCTTC.